This T cell receptor beta chain comes out of a study of T cell clusters in autoimmune cytopenias. Study findings and constraints: The T cell clusters were defined only in silico, without experimental functional validation.

This clonotype is deemed medium-sized by its frequency. The antigen is not known. TRB rearrangements were amplified by touch-down multiplex PCR with mixed TRB-A/B primers. For each CDR3 protein, TCRdb gives one entry from its re-call of the multiplex PCR reads, without DNA. The sample's table shows roughly 3,000 distinct CDR3 sequences. Germline V gives CDR1 MNHEY, CDR2 SVGEGT. This CDR3 has 13 residues. Tens of thousands of genome equivalents of blood DNA were amplified for TRB. V is TRBV6-2 or TRBV6-3 and J is TRBJ2-2. Sequenced input: peripheral blood. This TCR derives from a human donor with an autoimmune cytopenia or autoimmune hepatitis (not recorded which). The chain's CDR3 is CASSSLGAGELFF.